This TCR beta chain was profiled in a study of metastatic and nonmetastatic thyroid tumors. Study background: Repertoire data that came from the blood and tumor or nodule tissue of malignant and benign thyroid patients were compared. Study outcomes and limitations: It was reportedly found that TCR beta diversity was significantly higher in malignant thyroid tumors than in benign nodules, a difference seen in both blood and tumor samples.

CDR1 LNHDA and CDR2 SQIVND come from the germline V gene (reference sequence). Trimming took 10 bases from V and 8 from J, leaving 23 bases between them. The CDR3 is 14 amino acids. In the authors' methods: Variation in CDR3 across clinicopathological groups served as the basis for constructing a distant-metastasis classifier in papillary thyroid cancer. TCRdb reprocessed the PCR reads using MiXCR. TCRdb, not the original authors, processed these V and J calls. The sample yields about 20,000 clones, 16% seen once. Before thyroid surgery, none of the patients had received any treatment. This clone is judged medium-sized. Its antigen is undetermined.

This chain connects TRBV19 to TRBJ1-2, with D hard to call. This receptor was taken from a female donor with papillary thyroid cancer or a benign thyroid nodule (not recorded which). Some clones in this sample may be carry-over from other donors' samples. The sequencing sample was made of tumor tissue. The CDR3: CATSFAASRGGYTF. In DNA, the CDR3 is TGTGCCACCTCCTTCGCGGCATCCCGTGGCGGCTACACCTTC. Filled out from reference TRBV19 and TRBJ1-2, the complete variable domain reads DGGITQSPKYLFRKEGQNVTLSCEQNLNHDAMYWYRQDPGQGLRLIYYSQIVNDFQKGDIAEGYSVSREKKESFPLTVTSAQKNPTAFYLCATSFAASRGGYTFGSGTRLTVV.